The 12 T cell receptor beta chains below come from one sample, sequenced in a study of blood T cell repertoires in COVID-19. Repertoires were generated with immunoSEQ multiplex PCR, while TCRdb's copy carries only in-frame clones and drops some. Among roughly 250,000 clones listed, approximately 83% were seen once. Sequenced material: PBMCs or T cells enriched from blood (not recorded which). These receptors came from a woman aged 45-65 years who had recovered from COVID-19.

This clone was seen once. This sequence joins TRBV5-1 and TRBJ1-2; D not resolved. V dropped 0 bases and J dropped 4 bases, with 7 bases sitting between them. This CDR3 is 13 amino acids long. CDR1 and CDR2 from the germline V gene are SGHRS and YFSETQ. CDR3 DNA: TGCGCCAGCAGCTTGGAAGGAGTCTATGGCTACACCTTC. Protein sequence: CASSLEGVYGYTF.

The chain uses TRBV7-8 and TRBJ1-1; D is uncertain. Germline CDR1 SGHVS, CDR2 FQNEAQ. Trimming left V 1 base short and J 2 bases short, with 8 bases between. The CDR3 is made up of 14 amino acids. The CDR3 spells CASSLEQANTEAFF. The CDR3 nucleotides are TGTGCCAGCAGCTTAGAGCAGGCTAACACTGAAGCTTTCTTT.

CDR3 DNA: TGTGCCAGCAGCCAATTCGCAGCTAGCGGGAGTAACAATGAGCAGTTCTTC. Translation: CASSQFAASGSNNEQFF. The V call is TRBV7-8, the J call TRBJ2-1; 10 bases map to TRBD2. This CDR3 contains 17 residues. CDR1 SGHVS and CDR2 FQNEAQ come from the germline V gene. V lost 5 bases to trimming and J lost 5 bases; unmatched junction nucleotides: 12.

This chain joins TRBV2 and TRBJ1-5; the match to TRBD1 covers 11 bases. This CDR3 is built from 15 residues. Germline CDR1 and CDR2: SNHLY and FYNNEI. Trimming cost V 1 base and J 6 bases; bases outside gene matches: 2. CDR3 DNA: TGTGCCAGCAGTGAAGGGACAGGGGGCTTTCAGCCCCAGCATTTT. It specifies CASSEGTGGFQPQHF. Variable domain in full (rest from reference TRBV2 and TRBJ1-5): EPEVTQTPSHQVTQMGQEVILRCVPISNHLYFYWYRQILGQKVEFLVSFYNNEISEKSEIFDDQFSVERPDGSNFTLKIRSTKLEDSAMYFCASSEGTGGFQPQHFGDGTRLSIL.

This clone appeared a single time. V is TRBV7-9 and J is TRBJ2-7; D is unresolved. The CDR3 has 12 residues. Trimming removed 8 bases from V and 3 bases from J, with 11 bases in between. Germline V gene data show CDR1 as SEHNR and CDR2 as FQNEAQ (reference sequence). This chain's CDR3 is CASGWAGYEQYF. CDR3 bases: TGTGCCAGCGGTTGGGCAGGCTACGAGCAGTACTTC.

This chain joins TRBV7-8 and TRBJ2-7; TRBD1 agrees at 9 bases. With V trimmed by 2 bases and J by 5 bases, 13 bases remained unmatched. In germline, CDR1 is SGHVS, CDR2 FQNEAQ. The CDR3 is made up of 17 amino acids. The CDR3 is CASSLPQGAAPADEQYF. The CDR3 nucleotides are TGTGCCAGCAGCTTACCACAGGGGGCGGCTCCGGCGGACGAGCAGTACTTC. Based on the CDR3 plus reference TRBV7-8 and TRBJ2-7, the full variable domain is GAGVSQSPRYKVAKRGQDVALRCDPISGHVSLFWYQQALGQGPEFLTYFQNEAQLDKSGLPSDRFFAERPEGSVSTLKIQRTQQEDSAVYLCASSLPQGAAPADEQYFGPGTRLTVT.

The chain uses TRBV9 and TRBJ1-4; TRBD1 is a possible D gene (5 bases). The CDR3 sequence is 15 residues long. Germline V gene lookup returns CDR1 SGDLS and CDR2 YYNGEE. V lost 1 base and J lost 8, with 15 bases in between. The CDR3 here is CASSVNGWGEEKLFF. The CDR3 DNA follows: TGTGCCAGCAGCGTAAATGGGTGGGGCGAGGAAAAACTGTTTTTT.

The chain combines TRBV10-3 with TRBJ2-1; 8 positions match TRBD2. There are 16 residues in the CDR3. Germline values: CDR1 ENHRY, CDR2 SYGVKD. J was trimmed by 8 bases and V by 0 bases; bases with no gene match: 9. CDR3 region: CAISESIAGRGDEQFF. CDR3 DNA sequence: TGTGCCATCAGTGAGTCGATAGCGGGACGGGGCGATGAGCAGTTCTTC.

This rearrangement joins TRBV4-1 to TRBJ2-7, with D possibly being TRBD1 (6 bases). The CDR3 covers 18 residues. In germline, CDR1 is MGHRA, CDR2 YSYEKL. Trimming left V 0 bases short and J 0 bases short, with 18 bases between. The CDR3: CASSQEGLGGGSSYEQYF. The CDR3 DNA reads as TGCGCCAGCAGCCAAGAAGGTTTAGGTGGGGGCAGCTCCTACGAGCAGTACTTC.

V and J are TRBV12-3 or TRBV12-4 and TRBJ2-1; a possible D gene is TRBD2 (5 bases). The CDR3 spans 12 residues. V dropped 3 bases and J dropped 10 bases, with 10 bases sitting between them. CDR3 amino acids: CASSLMGGEQFF. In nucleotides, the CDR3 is TGTGCCAGCAGTTTGATGGGCGGGGAGCAGTTCTTC.

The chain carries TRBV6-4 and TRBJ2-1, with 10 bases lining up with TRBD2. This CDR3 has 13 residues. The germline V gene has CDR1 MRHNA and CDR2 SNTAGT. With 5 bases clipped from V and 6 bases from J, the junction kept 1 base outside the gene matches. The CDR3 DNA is TGTGCCAGCAGTACTAGCGGGACCAATGAGCAGTTCTTC. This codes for CASSTSGTNEQFF.

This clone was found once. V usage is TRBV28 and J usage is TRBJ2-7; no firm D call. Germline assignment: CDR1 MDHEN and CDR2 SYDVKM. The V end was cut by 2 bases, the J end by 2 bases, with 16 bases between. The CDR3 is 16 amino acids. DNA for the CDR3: TGTGCCAGCAGTTTACCCCCCTCCTACGAGGCCTACGAGCAGTACTTC. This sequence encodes CASSLPPSYEAYEQYF.